These 14 T cell receptor beta chains were all obtained from the same sample, sequenced in a study of a mutant IDH1 vaccine in newly diagnosed glioma. Described time point: week 5, during vaccination. Vaccinated patients received 300 ug of mutant IDH1 20-mer peptide per dose, with topical imiquimod. Antigen specificity for these receptors is unknown. Profiling relied on immunoSEQ multiplex PCR, and the TCRdb table lists in-frame clones only, not all of them. Of about 42,000 clones listed, 70% to 90% are singletons. The sequenced sample was PBMCs, obtained from a glioma patient whose treatment included an IDH1 peptide vaccine. The receptors come from a man aged 35 to 55 with glioma.

The chain recombines TRBV6-4 with TRBJ2-3, with unresolved D. The germline V gene has CDR1 MRHNA and CDR2 SNTAGT. The CDR3 has 14 amino acids. The ends were cut back, 7 bases at V and 0 bases at J, with 11 bases in the middle. CDR3 sequence: CASKVMDSTDTQYF. The CDR3 region has the DNA TGTGCCAGCAAAGTGATGGATAGCACAGATACGCAGTATTTT.

This clone came up once. The chain is built from TRBV11-1 and TRBJ2-5; D is undetermined. The germline V gene has CDR1 SGHAT and CDR2 FQDESV (reference sequence). V was pared by 0 bases and J by 5 bases, with 16 bases between. The CDR3 covers 16 residues. CDR3 loop: CASSLAPGLQQETQYF. CDR3 in DNA: TGTGCCAGCAGCTTAGCCCCCGGGCTCCAGCAGGAGACCCAGTACTTC.

The CDR3 coding sequence is TGTGCCAGTAGTATCGGCGCTGCCGACTACGAGCAGTACTTC. Translation gives CASSIGAADYEQYF. The chain carries TRBV19 and TRBJ2-7; no clear D. Looked up from germline, CDR1 is LNHDA and CDR2 is SQIVND (reference sequence). The germline V and J ends were trimmed by 3 bases and 3 bases, with 12 bases remaining between them. The CDR3 covers 14 residues.

The chain joins TRBV2 to TRBJ1-1; TRBD1 matches at 10 bases. CDR1 and CDR2 from the germline V gene are SNHLY and FYNNEI. V trimming: 8 bases; J trimming: 6 bases; junction bases outside the gene matches: 15. The CDR3 sequence is 16 residues long. As DNA, the CDR3 is TGTGCCAGCCCTTCTAGAAGCGGGACAGGGGTATCTGAAGCTTTCTTT. Translating gives CASPSRSGTGVSEAFF.

This clone was detected a few times. CDR3 nucleotide sequence: TGTGCCAGCAAGAAACAGGGGGCCAAGGACGAGCAGTACTTC. Translated, it gives CASKKQGAKDEQYF. The gene calls are TRBV6-6 and TRBJ2-7; 9 bases are a match to TRBD1. V shed 7 bases and J 5 bases; nucleotides not matched to a gene: 9. This CDR3 region has 14 residues. Per the germline V gene, CDR1 is MNHNY and CDR2 is SVGAGI (reference sequence).

V gene TRBV29-1 combines with J gene TRBJ2-1; D possibly corresponds to TRBD2 (5 bases). The V end lost 1 base, the J end lost 5 bases, and 15 bases lay between the germline ends. From germline, CDR1 is SQVTM and CDR2 ANQGSEA. CDR3 length: 15 residues. CDR3 sequence (DNA): TGCAGCGTTGAAGGACTAAGAACGGCTAACAATGAGCAGTTCTTC. Translation gives CSVEGLRTANNEQFF.

The CDR3 DNA is TGTGCCAGCCGGACGGAGAATAGCAATCAGCCCCAGCATTTT. It translates to CASRTENSNQPQHF. The rearrangement joins TRBV6-6 to TRBJ1-5; D is unresolved. V was trimmed by 8 bases and J by 0 bases, leaving 11 bases between them. The length of the CDR3 is 14 residues. CDR1 and CDR2 from the germline V gene are MNHNY and SVGAGI (reference sequence).

This sequence joins TRBV28 and TRBJ2-4; 11 bases match TRBD1. The germline V gene has CDR1 MDHEN and CDR2 SYDVKM. The CDR3 contains 13 residues. Trimming cost V 5 bases and J 9 bases; bases outside gene matches: 3. The CDR3 reads CASSRTGGGIQYF. Written as DNA, the CDR3 is TGTGCCAGCAGTCGGACAGGGGGCGGCATTCAGTACTTC. Full variable domain (outside the CDR3, taken from reference TRBV28 and TRBJ2-4): DVKVTQSSRYLVKRTGEKVFLECVQDMDHENMFWYRQDPGLGLRLIYFSYDVKMKEKGDIPEGYSVSREKKERFSLILESASTNQTSMYLCASSRTGGGIQYFGAGTRLSVL.

The chain links TRBV4-1 to TRBJ2-1; TRBD2 aligns across 9 bases. V lost 3 bases, J lost 2 bases, and 8 bases stayed unmatched. The CDR3 is made up of 17 amino acids. Germline CDR1 MGHRA, CDR2 YSYEKL. This CDR3 is CASSHQREVKTYNEQFF. CDR3 sequence (DNA): TGCGCCAGCAGCCACCAGCGGGAGGTCAAGACCTACAATGAGCAGTTCTTC.

The chain couples TRBV7-9 to TRBJ2-7, with 9 nucleotides matching TRBD2. CDR1 and CDR2 (germline): SEHNR, FQNEAQ (reference sequence). With V trimmed by 4 bases and J by 5 bases, 9 bases remained unmatched. This CDR3 has 15 amino acids. The CDR3, as DNA: TGTGCCAGCAGCTCCTTTAGCGGGGGCCTCAACGAGCAGTACTTC. Protein sequence: CASSSFSGGLNEQYF.

The chain couples TRBV11-2 to TRBJ1-4; D uncertain. CDR1 and CDR2 (germline): SGHAT, FQNNGV. The CDR3 is 13 residues long. V gave up 5 bases and J gave up 7 bases, with 11 bases separating them. In DNA, the CDR3 is TGTGCCAGCAGCGAGAGGATAAGTGAAAAACTGTTTTTT. Its translation: CASSERISEKLFF.

The chain links TRBV9 to TRBJ2-3; TRBD2 matches at 14 bases. J gave up 5 bases and V 4 bases, and 9 bases lay outside the gene matches. Germline CDR1 SGDLS, CDR2 YYNGEE. This CDR3 is built from 17 residues. The CDR3 DNA is TGTGCCAGCAGCCCAAGCGGGACTAGCGGGAGTGGAGATACGCAGTATTTT. Amino acids: CASSPSGTSGSGDTQYF.

The chain has TRBV4-2 and TRBJ1-5; TRBD1 might be the D (6 bases). With 5 bases removed from V and 7 bases from J, the gap between germline ends came to 18 bases. This CDR3 has 15 residues. Germline CDR1 and CDR2: LGHNA and YNFKEQ. CDR3 region: CASSIRQALRQPQHF. CDR3 nucleotide sequence: TGTGCCAGCAGCATACGACAGGCGCTGAGGCAGCCCCAGCATTTT.

In its sample, this clone was seen a few times. The gene calls are TRBV2 and TRBJ1-1; D unclear. Trimming shortened V by 7 bases and J by 2 bases, and 11 bases separated the two germline ends. CDR1 is SNHLY and CDR2 is FYNNEI in the germline V gene. The CDR3 consists of 13 residues. The CDR3 nucleotides read TGTGCCAGCAACCGTCCGGGAAACACTGAAGCTTTCTTT. Translation gives CASNRPGNTEAFF.